Shown below are 6 T cell receptor beta chains from a single sample sequenced in a study of spatial heterogeneity in lung cancer. Time point of the sample: sample taken at primary tumor resection. Unsorted tumor, nontumor lung tissue or cryopreserved PBMC supplied the whole RNA. TCRdb reprocessed the 5' RACE reads with MiXCR, giving one entry per CDR3 protein. Of some 3,400 distinct CDR3 sequences listed, about a quarter were seen once; the top ten hold around 13%. Sequencing was performed on normal lung tissue next to the tumor, taken at surgery. These receptors all come from a male donor with early-stage non-small cell lung cancer.

V is TRBV3-1 and J is TRBJ1-2, with a tentative D call TRBD1 (6 bases). The germline V and J ends were trimmed by 2 bases and 3 bases, with 10 bases remaining between them. CDR1 is LGHDT and CDR2 is YNNKEL in the germline V gene (reference sequence). This CDR3 comprises 14 residues. This CDR3 reads CASSQQGSDYGYTF. The CDR3 DNA is TGTGCCAGCAGCCAACAGGGGAGCGACTATGGCTACACCTTC.

Judged by abundance, this clonotype is medium-sized. The genes are TRBV29-1 and TRBJ2-7; D is possibly TRBD1 (6 bases). CDR3 length: 13 amino acids. The V end lost 7 bases, the J end lost 6 bases, and 19 bases lay between the germline ends. Germline CDR1 SQVTM, CDR2 ANQGSEA. The CDR3 protein is CSASQGREAEQYF. CDR3 in DNA: TGCAGCGCCTCACAGGGAAGAGAGGCCGAGCAGTACTTC.

This clonotype is medium-sized (0.01 to 0.1%) within its sample. The gene calls are TRBV20-1 and TRBJ1-5; D is possibly TRBD1 (6 bases). Trimming removed 3 bases at V and 0 bases at J, with 9 bases between. Germline assignment: CDR1 DFQATT and CDR2 SNEGSKA (reference sequence). The CDR3 covers 14 residues. CDR3: CSARTGHSNQPQHF. The CDR3, as DNA: TGCAGTGCTAGGACAGGACATAGCAATCAGCCCCAGCATTTT.

This clonotype is medium-sized. This chain uses TRBV2 with TRBJ2-3; D gene uncertain. V was shortened by 3 bases and J by 1 base, with 8 bases between the two germline ends. Germline CDR1 SNHLY, CDR2 FYNNEI. This CDR3 has 14 residues. The CDR3 nucleotides read TGTGCCAGCAGTGACAGCCACGGCACAGATACGCAGTATTTT. Translation gives CASSDSHGTDTQYF.

This clonotype is labeled as medium-sized (0.01 to 0.1%). J is TRBJ1-6 and V is TRBV7-2; 8 bases fit TRBD1. V gave up 2 bases and J gave up 9 bases; unmatched junction bases: 9. The CDR3 has 16 amino acids. Germline loops: CDR1 SGHTA, CDR2 FQGNSA. The CDR3 reads CASSLTGQGPISPLHF. CDR3 nucleotides: TGTGCCAGCAGCTTAACTGGACAGGGTCCGATTTCACCCCTCCACTTT.

Relative to its sample, this clonotype is medium-sized. V gene TRBV12-3 or TRBV12-4 combines with J gene TRBJ2-2; D is unresolved. This CDR3 comprises 18 residues. Trimming removed 8 bases from V and 1 base from J, with 23 bases in between. The CDR3 region has the DNA TGTGCCAGCTCCCCGGAGTCCCTCGGCTGGCAGAACACCGGGGAGCTGTTTTTT. Translating it yields CASSPESLGWQNTGELFF.